The rows below give T cell receptor beta chains drawn from one sample of a study of blood T cell repertoires in COVID-19. Assay used: immunoSEQ multiplex PCR; TCRdb lists only in-frame clones, some missing. Altogether about 160,000 clones are present, approximately 87% being singletons, with the ten largest covering around 6.7%. The specimen was PBMCs or T cells enriched from blood (not recorded which). These receptor sequences come from a woman aged 50 to 60 who had recovered from COVID-19. Each CDR3 is given with its conserved first and last residue.

j_gene: TRBJ2-7; v_gene: TRBV25-1; CDR3aa: CASSEPRLPCSYEQYF
j_gene: TRBJ1-4; v_gene: TRBV5-1; CDR3aa: CASSLEGRVKEKLFF
j_gene: TRBJ1-6; v_gene: TRBV7-9; CDR3aa: CASSLATGALNSPLHF
j_gene: TRBJ1-2; v_gene: TRBV5-8; CDR3aa: CASRLQGMAGYTF
j_gene: TRBJ1-1; v_gene: TRBV7-2; CDR3aa: CASSLGTYSTEAFF
j_gene: TRBJ1-2; v_gene: TRBV5-4; CDR3aa: CASRPGTGGQSGGYTF
j_gene: TRBJ1-3; v_gene: TRBV4-3; CDR3aa: CASSQEAGTSIYF
j_gene: TRBJ1-6; v_gene: TRBV7-8; CDR3aa: CATALSGKYNSPLHF
j_gene: TRBJ1-1; v_gene: TRBV19; CDR3aa: CASTPFVGGRGRTEAFF
j_gene: TRBJ2-3; v_gene: TRBV3-1/TRBV3-2; CDR3aa: CASSPRERGTDTQYF
j_gene: TRBJ1-5; v_gene: TRBV15; CDR3aa: CATSREWGGQPQHF
j_gene: TRBJ1-2; v_gene: TRBV5-5; CDR3aa: CASSGSGTLGYTF
j_gene: TRBJ2-7; v_gene: TRBV27; CDR3aa: CASSLRTSGGLYEQYF
j_gene: TRBJ2-2; v_gene: TRBV5-6; CDR3aa: CASSLGGNTGELFF
j_gene: TRBJ2-5; v_gene: TRBV3-1/TRBV3-2; CDR3aa: CASSQDARGETQYF
j_gene: TRBJ2-3; v_gene: TRBV6-5; CDR3aa: CASSYSAGADTQYF
j_gene: TRBJ1-2; v_gene: TRBV6-5; CDR3aa: CASSSPGRNYGYTF
j_gene: TRBJ2-7; v_gene: TRBV9; CDR3aa: CASNPGDRAYEQYF
j_gene: TRBJ2-7; v_gene: TRBV6-2/TRBV6-3; CDR3aa: CASSRIIRGSSYEQYF
j_gene: TRBJ2-3; v_gene: TRBV7-2; CDR3aa: CASSLGLAPDTQYF
j_gene: TRBJ1-1; v_gene: TRBV2; CDR3aa: CASTDGGAGNTEAFF
j_gene: TRBJ1-2; v_gene: TRBV7-2; CDR3aa: CASSPPGEGYTF
j_gene: TRBJ1-3; v_gene: TRBV4-2; CDR3aa: CASSQTTSSGNTIYF
j_gene: TRBJ2-1; v_gene: TRBV15; CDR3aa: CATSRARTTYNEQFF
j_gene: TRBJ2-3; v_gene: TRBV19; CDR3aa: CATAVGVTDTQYF
j_gene: TRBJ2-5; v_gene: TRBV12-3/TRBV12-4; CDR3aa: CASSLGLQETQYF
j_gene: TRBJ2-1; v_gene: TRBV10-3; CDR3aa: CAISESGGPVNEQFF
j_gene: TRBJ2-5; v_gene: TRBV18; CDR3aa: CASSPRGSQETQYF
j_gene: TRBJ2-7; v_gene: TRBV28; CDR3aa: CASAGGTGATYEQYF
j_gene: TRBJ1-6; v_gene: TRBV10-3; CDR3aa: CAISLSGQGNSPLHF